This T cell receptor beta chain was observed in a study of human T cells and chemical hapten exposure. Study-level findings and limits: Expanded TCRs created a significantly greater count of big CDR3 similarity clusters than controls did.

This clonotype appeared many times. Its antigen is undetermined. Germline loops: CDR1 KGHSH, CDR2 LQKENI. Deletions cut 2 bases from V and 5 bases from J, with 12 bases between. This CDR3 has 14 residues. This sample's time point: pre-sensitization, week 0. Treatment denoted: therapeutic diphenylcyclopropenone sensitization with weekly scalp DPC. TCRdb processed the RACE reads anew with MiXCR; each CDR3 protein has one entry. The sample gives about 68,000 distinct CDR3 sequences, 9.5% to 12% of which show up once; approximately 5.5% is in the top ten. This receptor was taken from a woman in her forties or fifties with alopecia areata. Some clones in this sample may be carry-over from other donors' samples. Sequencing used whole blood, obtained in connection with sensitization to the hapten diphenylcyclopropenone (DPC). J is TRBJ1-2 and V is TRBV18; perhaps TRBD1 as D (5 bases). In DNA form, the CDR3 reads TGTGCCAGCTCACCAACAGGTTCGGAGTATGGCTACACCTTC. Amino acid sequence: CASSPTGSEYGYTF.